Listed below are T cell receptor beta chains from one sample, sequenced in a study of identical twins. TCRdb ran MiXCR on the 5' RACE reads and lists one entry per CDR3 protein. The top ten hold roughly 0.5% of the sample, which has about 530,000 distinct CDR3 sequences, about a fifth seen once. This same sample was also taken into another study, of yellow fever vaccine responses in identical twins.

Sequencing input: CD4+ T cells sorted from blood. The receptors shown here come from a woman aged 18-29 years in good health. The CDR3 runs from the conserved cysteine through the conserved F or W. A D gene is named only where the DNA matches it firmly. Clone size is shown for a subset of rows, as once, few, many or a class of expanded clone.

>TRBJ2-4|NA|TRBD2|TRBV28
TGTGCCAGCAGTCCTAGCGGGGGCCCTAGAGCCAAAAACATTCAGTACTTC
CASSPSGGPRAKNIQYF
>TRBJ1-1|NA|NA|TRBV6-2/TRBV6-3
TGTGCCAGCAGTTACCCGACACCGAACACTGAAGCTTTCTTT
CASSYPTPNTEAFF
>TRBJ2-4|few|TRBD2|TRBV6-5
TGTGCCAGCAGTTACTCGATAGCGGGAAGGTGGGCCAAAAACATTCAGTACTTC
CASSYSIAGRWAKNIQYF
>TRBJ1-6|few|TRBD1|TRBV12-3/TRBV12-4
TGTGCCAGCAGTGTAACGGGACAGGGCGAATCACCCCTCCACTTT
CASSVTGQGESPLHF
>TRBJ2-1|NA|TRBD1|TRBV29-1
TGCAGCGGGGGGGGACAGGGGGCAATTTATGAGCAGTTCTTC
CSGGGQGAIYEQFF
>TRBJ2-3|NA|TRBD2|TRBV7-2
TGTGCCAGCAGCCGCCCCGGACTAGTGGGAGGCACAGATACGCAGTATTTT
CASSRPGLVGGTDTQYF
>TRBJ2-2|NA|TRBD1|TRBV24-1
TGTGCCACCAGTGTGGCGACAGGGGTTTTTGCCGGGGAGCTGTTTTTT
CATSVATGVFAGELFF
>TRBJ2-7|few|TRBD2|TRBV12-3/TRBV12-4
TGTGCCAGCAAAGAGCGGGAGGTCACCTACGAGCAGTACTTC
CASKEREVTYEQYF
>TRBJ2-5|NA|NA|TRBV24-1
TGTGCCACCAAGGAGGGATCCCAAGAGACCCAGTACTTC
CATKEGSQETQYF
>TRBJ2-2|NA|TRBD2|TRBV9
TGTGCCAGCAGCGCCCCCCGCGTAGCGGGGGACACCGGGGAGCTGTTTTTT
CASSAPRVAGDTGELFF
>TRBJ1-5|NA|TRBD1|TRBV20-1
TGCAGTGCTAGAACCTCGGGACAGGTTTTTGAGCCCCAGCATTTT
CSARTSGQVFEPQHF
>TRBJ2-5|NA|TRBD2|TRBV5-1
TGCGCCAGCAGCTTGTTAGCGGGAGGTTTCCAAGAGACCCAGTACTTC
CASSLLAGGFQETQYF
>TRBJ2-5|few|NA|TRBV5-1
TGCGCCAGCAGCTCGGCGGGGCTCCGAGAGACCCAGTACTTC
CASSSAGLRETQYF
>TRBJ1-1|NA|NA|TRBV7-9
TGTGCCAGCAGCGTGACTCTGGGGAACACTGAAGCTTTCTTT
CASSVTLGNTEAFF
>TRBJ2-5|few|TRBD2|TRBV5-5
TGTGCCAGCAGCCCACTAGCGGGGATTCAAGAGACCCAGTACTTC
CASSPLAGIQETQYF
>TRBJ2-4|few|TRBD1|TRBV11-2
TGTGCCAGCAGCTTAGGCGCGGACAGGGGCCAAAACATTCAGTACTTC
CASSLGADRGQNIQYF
>TRBJ2-3|NA|NA|TRBV12-3/TRBV12-4
TGTGCCAGCAGTTTAAGAGCCAAGGTGGATACGCAGTATTTT
CASSLRAKVDTQYF
>TRBJ2-2|few|TRBD1|TRBV2
TGTGCCAGCAGTGGACAGGGCCTCACCGGGGAGCTGTTTTTT
CASSGQGLTGELFF
>TRBJ1-1|NA|TRBD1|TRBV5-1
TGCGCCAGCAGCTTGGCCTTCGACCGGGACAGGGGGCAAGCTTTCTTT
CASSLAFDRDRGQAFF